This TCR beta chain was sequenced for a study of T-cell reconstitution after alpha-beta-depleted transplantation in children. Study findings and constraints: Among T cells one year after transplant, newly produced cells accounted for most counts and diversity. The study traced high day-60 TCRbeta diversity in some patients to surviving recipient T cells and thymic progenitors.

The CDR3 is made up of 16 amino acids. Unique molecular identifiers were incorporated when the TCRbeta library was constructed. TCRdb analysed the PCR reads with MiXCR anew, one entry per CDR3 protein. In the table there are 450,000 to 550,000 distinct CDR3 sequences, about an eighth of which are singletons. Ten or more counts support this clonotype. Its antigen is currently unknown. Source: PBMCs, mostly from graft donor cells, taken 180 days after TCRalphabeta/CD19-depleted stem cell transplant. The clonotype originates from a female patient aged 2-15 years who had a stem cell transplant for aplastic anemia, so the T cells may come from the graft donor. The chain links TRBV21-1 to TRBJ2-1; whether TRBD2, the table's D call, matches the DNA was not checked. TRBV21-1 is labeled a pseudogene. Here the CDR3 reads CASSKDPEAGSNEQFF. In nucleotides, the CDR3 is TGTGCCAGCAGCAAAGATCCGGAGGCGGGGTCCAATGAGCAGTTCTTC.